This note documents a single T cell receptor beta chain sequence. The CDR3 has 13 residues. The germline gives CDR1 ENHRY, CDR2 SYGVKD. Trimming stripped 9 bases from V and 0 bases from J, with 11 bases between. This entry comes from a study of cytomegalovirus exposure and HLA in healthy donors. Study summary: Drawn from HLA-typed donors, about 85 million unique TCRs were held in an early data release.

The primer mix had 60 Vbeta and 13 Jbeta primers. TCRdb keeps only in-frame clones here, not all; method: immunoSEQ multiplex PCR. The data contain around 180,000 clones, roughly 84% of them singletons. This chain links TRBV10-3 with TRBJ1-2; maybe TRBD1 (6 bases). The sequenced material came from PBMCs. The clonotype originates from a boy between 10 and 17 years old in good health and CMV-seronegative. The CDR3 nucleotides are TGTGCCATTCACAGGGAGCCTAACTATGGCTACACCTTC. It translates to CAIHREPNYGYTF.